The T cell receptor (beta chain) under discussion was sequenced for a study of cytotoxic CD8 clonotypes in ibrutinib-treated CLL. Whole-study results and caveats: There were few public clonotypes, and on treatment they contracted or stayed stable. Clonality rose at ibrutinib response and fell back toward baseline at progression.

The CDR3 loop spans 12 amino acids. CDR1 and CDR2 (germline): SGHRS, YFSETQ. V lost 4 bases, J lost 3 bases, and 5 bases lay in between. Turning to this clone: The antigen is undetermined.

The planned depth of sequencing spanned 1 in 200,000 to 1 in 1 million T cells. Some clones are missing from TCRdb's copy, which holds only in-frame ones; the method was immunoSEQ multiplex PCR. Of about 300,000 clones in the sample, around 66% were seen once. This TCR was recovered from a human donor with chronic lymphocytic leukemia. Sequencing was performed on PBMCs, taken after 36 months of ibrutinib treatment. This chain connects TRBV5-1 to TRBJ2-1; D unclear. CDR3 loop: CASSPGYNEQFF. The CDR3 nucleotides are TGCGCCAGCAGCCCAGGCTACAATGAGCAGTTCTTC. The full variable domain, its missing parts supplied by reference TRBV5-1 and TRBJ2-1, is KAGVTQTPRYLIKTRGQQVTLSCSPISGHRSVSWYQQTPGQGLQFLFEYFSETQRNKGNFPGRFSGRQFSNSRSEMNVSTLELGDSALYLCASSPGYNEQFFGPGTRLTVL.